Listed here are 5 T cell receptor beta chains from one sample, sequenced in a study of early T cells in non-severe SARS-CoV-2 infection. Each CDR3 protein gets one entry after TCRdb re-called the 5' RACE reads with MiXCR. Altogether 60,000 to 75,000 distinct CDR3 sequences are present, roughly 10% being singletons, with the ten largest covering about 5.8%. The sample consisted of whole blood, taken at baseline. These receptors were collected from an adult who was a healthcare worker with PCR-confirmed SARS-CoV-2 infection or an uninfected control (not recorded which).

This clonotype was observed many times. This sequence joins TRBV27 and TRBJ1-1, with D perhaps matching TRBD1 (6 bases). This CDR3 region has 15 residues. Trimming left V 3 bases short and J 4 bases short, with 15 bases between. The germline V gene encodes CDR1 MNHEY and CDR2 SMNVEV (reference sequence). The CDR3 DNA reads as TGTGCCAGCAGTTTGGAAAAAGGGGGGACCACTGAAGCTTTCTTT. Its protein is CASSLEKGGTTEAFF.

This rearrangement joins TRBV4-3 to TRBJ2-1; D is possibly TRBD1 (6 bases). The CDR3 contains 20 residues. With 2 bases removed from V and 2 bases from J, the gap between germline ends came to 25 bases. The germline CDR1 and CDR2 sequences are LGHNA and YSLEER. The CDR3 DNA follows: TGCGCCAGCAGCCAACGTCTTTTGACAGGCCCTGAAACCACCTACAATGAGCAGTTCTTC. Translating it yields CASSQRLLTGPETTYNEQFF.

The chain joins TRBV12-2 to TRBJ2-5; the D call of TRBD1 is as the table states it, not checked on the DNA. TRBV12-2 is described as a pseudogene. The length of the CDR3 is 17 residues. The chain's CDR3 is CASRLMPGQTFIETQYF. The CDR3 DNA reads as TGTGCAAGTCGCTTAATGCCGGGACAGACTTTTATCGAGACCCAGTACTTC.

The chain uses TRBV6-5 and TRBJ2-7; 12 positions match TRBD2. V gave up 2 bases and J gave up 1 base; unmatched junction bases: 9. There are 18 residues in the CDR3. The germline gives CDR1 MNHEY, CDR2 SVGAGI. The CDR3 DNA sequence: TGTGCCAGCAGTTACCGGACTAGCGGGGTGGGTGGATCCTACGAGCAGTACTTC. Translation gives CASSYRTSGVGGSYEQYF.

V and J are TRBV18 and TRBJ2-1, with a tentative D call TRBD1 (6 bases). The ends were cut back, 0 bases at V and 8 bases at J, with 14 bases in the middle. Germline values: CDR1 KGHSH, CDR2 LQKENI. This CDR3 contains 15 residues. The CDR3 bases are TGTGCCAGCTCACCACCGCCAGGGGTGGGGTATGAGCAGTTCTTC. It specifies CASSPPPGVGYEQFF.